The 22 T cell receptor beta chains reported below all come from one sample, sequenced in a study of identical twins. TCRdb processed the 5' RACE reads anew with MiXCR; each CDR3 protein has one entry. The table lists fewer than 500,000 distinct CDR3 sequences, roughly an eighth of them singletons. This sample was also put to use in a study of yellow fever vaccine responses in identical twins.

The specimen sequenced was CD4+ T cells sorted from blood. All receptors derive from a woman younger than 30 in good health.

In its sample, this clonotype was seen a few times. The V call is TRBV2, the J call TRBJ2-5; 10 bases line up with TRBD2. V lost 6 bases, J lost 4 bases, and 5 bases stayed unmatched. This CDR3 contains 14 residues. The germline gives CDR1 SNHLY, CDR2 FYNNEI. The CDR3 sequence: CASRGSSGGETQYF. The CDR3 nucleotides read TGTGCCAGCAGAGGTTCTAGCGGGGGAGAGACCCAGTACTTC.

The J gene is TRBJ2-3, the V gene TRBV15; TRBD1 matches 9 bases. The V and J ends lost 0 bases and 3 bases, in that order; junction bases with no gene match: 4. Per germline, CDR1 LNHNV and CDR2 YYDKDF (reference sequence). The CDR3 runs 16 residues. In nucleotides, the CDR3 is TGTGCCACCAGCAGAGATCGGGACAGGGCAACAGATACGCAGTATTTT. Residues: CATSRDRDRATDTQYF. The full variable domain, rest sourced from reference TRBV15 and TRBJ2-3, is DAMVIQNPRYQVTQFGKPVTLSCSQTLNHNVMYWYQQKSSQAPKLLFHYYDKDFNNEADTPDNFQSRRPNTSFCFLDIRSPGLGDTAMYLCATSRDRDRATDTQYFGPGTRLTVL.

This clonotype appeared a few times. The chain is built from TRBV10-3 and TRBJ1-5; perhaps TRBD1 as D (5 bases). CDR1 is ENHRY and CDR2 is SYGVKD in the germline V gene. There are 15 residues in the CDR3. Trimming took off 3 bases at V and 2 bases at J, with 11 bases between the two ends. The chain's CDR3 is CAISDEGLGNQPQHF. In DNA, the CDR3 is TGTGCCATCAGTGACGAGGGGCTGGGCAATCAGCCCCAGCATTTT.

The gene calls are TRBV7-6 and TRBJ2-1, with 9 bases identical to TRBD1. The ends lost 5 bases at V and 7 bases at J; junction bases unmatched: 15. Germline loops: CDR1 SGHVS, CDR2 FNYEAQ. There are 17 residues in the CDR3. Here the CDR3 reads CASSARQGESLGNEQFF. The CDR3 DNA follows: TGTGCCAGCAGCGCCCGACAGGGGGAAAGTCTAGGAAATGAGCAGTTCTTC.

The sample holds many counts of this clonotype. The genes are TRBV4-1 and TRBJ1-5; no clear D gene. Germline CDR1 is MGHRA and CDR2 is YSYEKL. CDR3 size: 15 residues. V dropped 4 bases and J dropped 1 base, with 11 bases sitting between them. The CDR3 bases are TGCGCCAGCAGCCCTACCGGGGTAAGCAATCAGCCCCAGCATTTT. As protein: CASSPTGVSNQPQHF.

The chain links TRBV12-3 or TRBV12-4 to TRBJ2-1; 10 bases line up with TRBD2. Trimming at V came to 1 base and at J to 9 bases, leaving 12 bases not matched to a gene. The CDR3 covers 17 residues. CDR3 in DNA: TGTGCCAGCAGTTTAGTCGGAGCGGGGGGGCGAGGCGCTGAGCAGTTCTTC. Translated: CASSLVGAGGRGAEQFF.

This clonotype appeared a few times. The chain joins TRBV14 to TRBJ2-2; no reliable D call. Germline V gives CDR1 SGHDN, CDR2 FVKESK. This CDR3 spans 17 amino acids. Between the trimmed V and J ends, which lost 0 bases and 0 bases, there was a span of 11 bases. DNA for the CDR3: TGTGCCAGCAGCCAAGACCTGGGCAGCGCGAACACCGGGGAGCTGTTTTTT. The encoded protein is CASSQDLGSANTGELFF.

V is TRBV6-5 and J is TRBJ2-4; D is unresolved. Looked up from germline, CDR1 is MNHEY and CDR2 is SVGAGI. V shed 4 bases and J shed 13 bases, with 11 bases lying between them. This CDR3 is built from 11 residues. The CDR3 sequence: CASSSERGQYF. DNA of the CDR3: TGTGCCAGCAGTTCAGAACGCGGACAGTACTTC.

V gene TRBV29-1 combines with J gene TRBJ1-2; 9 bases are shared with TRBD1. In germline, CDR1 is SQVTM, CDR2 ANQGSEA. V lost 6 bases to trimming and J lost 4 bases; unmatched junction nucleotides: 15. The CDR3 is made up of 16 amino acids. The CDR3 DNA sequence: TGCAGCGTCTTCCTTCGGGACAGGGAGAATGGCTATGGCTACACCTTC. Translated, it gives CSVFLRDRENGYGYTF.

J is TRBJ2-3 and V is TRBV20-1; 8 bases map to TRBD1. Germline assignment: CDR1 DFQATT and CDR2 SNEGSKA (reference sequence). V shed 4 bases, J shed 7 bases, and the junction held 10 bases outside the gene matches. This CDR3 spans 14 amino acids. CDR3 protein: CSAIPGQVGNTQYF. DNA of the CDR3: TGCAGTGCTATTCCGGGACAGGTGGGAAATACGCAGTATTTT.

This clonotype occurred many times. This rearrangement joins TRBV10-3 to TRBJ1-3, with D unclear. The CDR3 sequence is 12 residues long. V shed 7 bases and J shed 3 bases, with 7 bases lying between them. The germline V gene has CDR1 ENHRY and CDR2 SYGVKD. CDR3 bases: TGTGCCATCACCCAGAGTGGAAACACCATATATTTT. Encoded protein: CAITQSGNTIYF.

V is TRBV7-8 and J is TRBJ2-7; 7 bases are a match to TRBD2. The CDR3 consists of 15 residues. CDR1 and CDR2 (germline): SGHVS, FQNEAQ. V lost 1 base, J lost 4 bases, and 7 bases stayed unmatched. The CDR3 sequence is CASSLEGKRGYEQYF. The CDR3 bases are TGTGCCAGCAGCTTAGAGGGCAAGCGGGGTTACGAGCAGTACTTC.

In its sample, this clonotype was seen a few times. The rearrangement joins TRBV5-1 to TRBJ2-3; 9 nucleotides line up with TRBD2. In germline, CDR1 is SGHRS, CDR2 YFSETQ. V lost 0 bases, J lost 2 bases, and 4 bases stayed unmatched. This CDR3 contains 16 residues. The DNA for the CDR3 is TGCGCCAGCAGCTTGGTTTCTAGCGGGGACACAGATACGCAGTATTTT. Protein sequence: CASSLVSSGDTDTQYF.

This clonotype turned up a few times. The V gene is TRBV24-1, the J gene TRBJ2-1, with D perhaps TRBD1 or TRBD2 (5 bases each). The CDR3 covers 18 residues. The V gene's germline CDR1 is KGHDR and CDR2 SFDVKD. V was shortened by 4 bases and J by 10 bases, with 28 bases between the two germline ends. CDR3 region: CATSDSSIRDREVVEQFF. The CDR3 DNA sequence: TGTGCCACCAGTGACTCATCAATCCGGGACCGTGAGGTGGTGGAGCAGTTCTTC.

This clonotype has only a few counts. The genes are TRBV20-1 and TRBJ2-1; 10 bases agree with TRBD1. This CDR3 contains 14 residues. CDR1 and CDR2 from the germline V gene are DFQATT and SNEGSKA (reference sequence). V was clipped by 7 bases and J by 6 bases; unmatched bases: 9. The CDR3 loop reads CSVGTGAVGNEQFF. As DNA, the CDR3 is TGCAGTGTTGGGACAGGGGCAGTGGGCAATGAGCAGTTCTTC.

This clonotype was observed at least ten times. This rearrangement joins TRBV12-3 or TRBV12-4 to TRBJ2-1; D is possibly TRBD1 (5 bases). The CDR3 is made up of 14 amino acids. The V end was cut by 6 bases, the J end by 10 bases, with 19 bases between. The CDR3 is CASSPMDGRAEQFF. As DNA, the CDR3 is TGTGCCAGCAGCCCTATGGATGGCAGGGCAGAGCAGTTCTTC.

This rearrangement joins TRBV4-3 to TRBJ2-3, with D unresolved. The CDR3 is made up of 14 amino acids. The germline V gene encodes CDR1 LGHNA and CDR2 YSLEER. Between the trimmed V and J ends, which lost 2 bases and 4 bases, there was a span of 10 bases. CDR3 sequence (DNA): TGCGCCAGCAGCCAAACCATTCGAGCAGATACGCAGTATTTT. Amino acid sequence: CASSQTIRADTQYF.

This rearrangement joins TRBV18 to TRBJ2-1; D is possibly TRBD1 (5 bases). CDR1 and CDR2 from the germline V gene are KGHSH and LQKENI. V lost 3 bases, J lost 3 bases, and 12 bases lay in between. This CDR3 region has 15 residues. The CDR3 region has the DNA TGTGCCAGCTCACCGGCAGGGTGGGGCTACAATGAGCAGTTCTTC. Translation: CASSPAGWGYNEQFF.

This clonotype has ten or more counts. This CDR3 is CASSLVVGNTEAFF. The CDR3 bases are TGCGCCAGCAGCTTGGTAGTGGGGAACACTGAAGCTTTCTTT. The rearrangement links TRBV5-1 to TRBJ1-1; D is ambiguous. Germline CDR1 is SGHRS and CDR2 is YFSETQ. CDR3 size: 14 residues. Trimming took off 0 bases at V and 1 base at J, with 7 bases between the two ends.

This chain's CDR3 is CATSGTSGYTGELFF. CDR3 coding DNA: TGTGCCACCAGTGGAACTAGCGGATACACCGGGGAGCTGTTTTTT. The genes are TRBV24-1 and TRBJ2-2; TRBD2 matches at 8 bases. Germline V lookup: CDR1 KGHDR, CDR2 SFDVKD. The J segment lost 3 bases and the V segment lost 5 bases, leaving 4 bases of the junction unmatched. The CDR3 contains 15 residues.

The chain combines TRBV20-1 with TRBJ2-3; D not certain. The CDR3 has 15 amino acids. Germline V gene sequence: CDR1 DFQATT, CDR2 SNEGSKA (reference sequence). V was pared by 5 bases and J by 4 bases, with 19 bases between. CDR3 residues: CSALDRYTSPDTQYF. The CDR3 nucleotides read TGCAGTGCTCTGGACCGATACACCTCCCCAGATACGCAGTATTTT.

This clonotype was counted a few times. V and J are TRBV28 and TRBJ2-5; possible D gene TRBD2, 5 bases. CDR3 length equals 14 residues. CDR1 is MDHEN, CDR2 SYDVKM, per germline. The V end lost 5 bases, the J end lost 4 bases, and 14 bases lay between the germline ends. The CDR3 nucleotides are TGTGCCAGCAGTCTCATCCGGGCGGGAGAGACCCAGTACTTC. Translated: CASSLIRAGETQYF.